Given below is one T cell receptor (beta chain) in context. This entry is derived from a study of blood T cell repertoires in COVID-19. Study details: Researchers got acute and convalescent COVID-19 samples from the United States, Italy and Spain. T cells, B-cell-depleted T cells, or PBMCs provided the cDNA or gDNA that served as material.

In the original analysis: Using reference gene primer amplification, nucleated cell counts were estimated. Using immunoSEQ multiplex PCR, the repertoire was profiled, and TCRdb retains in-frame clones only, with some absent. V, J and clone size were drawn from that table, and D and trimming were deduced from the DNA. The sample lists approximately 150,000 clones, 87% occurring once. V was clipped by 0 bases and J by 2 bases; unmatched bases: 2. Germline lookup yields CDR1 MDHEN and CDR2 SYDVKM. The CDR3 is 16 residues long. The chain carries TRBV28 and TRBJ1-5; 9 bases line up with TRBD1. The clonotype originates from a woman in her fifties or sixties who had recovered from COVID-19. Input material: peripheral blood. CDR3 loop: CASSLWDRGGNQPQHF. CDR3 bases: TGTGCCAGCAGTTTATGGGACAGGGGAGGCAATCAGCCCCAGCATTTT.